A single sample is the source of the 27 T cell receptor beta chains below, sequenced in a study of patients and donors after allogeneic stem cell transplantation. TCRdb used MiXCR to reprocess the RT-PCR reads, holding one entry per CDR3 protein. There are roughly 940,000 distinct CDR3 sequences in the sample; more than 15% occur only once, and 5% to 7.5% lies in the top ten. The source material was blood, either unsorted or a sorted T cell fraction (not recorded which). Every receptor here comes from a human donor who was either an allogeneic HSCT recipient or a stem cell or donor lymphocyte infusion donor (not recorded which). It is not recorded whose cells these are; they may come from a transplant donor.

The sample holds a few counts of this clonotype. The J gene is TRBJ2-1, the V gene TRBV15, with 10 nucleotides matching TRBD2. Germline-derived CDR1 and CDR2 are LNHNV and YYDKDF (reference sequence). The CDR3 length is 20 residues. Trimming took 1 base from V and 4 from J; bases not matched to a gene: 16. In nucleotides, the CDR3 is TGTGCCACCAGCAGAGTCCGGAGCGGGAGGGCCTTCCTAGGGTACAATGAGCAGTTCTTC. Protein product: CATSRVRSGRAFLGYNEQFF.

V gene TRBV5-1 combines with J gene TRBJ1-6; TRBD1 aligns across 7 bases. With 1 base clipped from V and 10 bases from J, the junction kept 5 bases outside the gene matches. This CDR3 is built from 14 residues. Per germline, CDR1 SGHRS and CDR2 YFSETQ. The CDR3 DNA reads as TGCGCCAGCAGCTTGACAGGGGTGGAATCACCCCTCCACTTT. It codes for CASSLTGVESPLHF.

The sample holds a few counts of this clonotype. The J gene is TRBJ2-3, the V gene TRBV7-2; 7 bases are a match to TRBD1. Unmatched junction bases numbered 4, after V lost 1 base and J lost 0 bases. The germline V gene has CDR1 SGHTA and CDR2 FQGNSA. This CDR3 comprises 16 residues. The CDR3 sequence: CASSLVGTASTDTQYF. The DNA for the CDR3 is TGTGCCAGCAGCTTAGTCGGGACAGCTAGCACAGATACGCAGTATTTT.

This clonotype was found a few times. This sequence joins TRBV4-2 and TRBJ2-7; 8 positions agree with TRBD1. V dropped 0 bases and J dropped 3; count of bases not matched to a gene: 1. CDR1 and CDR2 (germline): LGHNA, YNFKEQ. The CDR3 contains 14 residues. The CDR3, as DNA: TGTGCCAGCAGCCAAGACGGACAGGGCTACGAGCAGTACTTC. Its protein product is CASSQDGQGYEQYF.

The CDR3 loop reads CASSEYRGLDSPLHF. The CDR3 nucleotides read TGTGCCAGCAGTGAATACAGGGGGCTTGATTCACCCCTCCACTTT. The chain employs TRBV12-3 or TRBV12-4 and TRBJ1-6, with 9 positions matching TRBD1. The V and J ends lost 5 bases and 8 bases, in that order; junction bases with no gene match: 7. The CDR3 consists of 15 residues.

J is TRBJ2-5 and V is TRBV5-1, with 7 bases lining up with TRBD1. Per germline, CDR1 SGHRS and CDR2 YFSETQ. This CDR3 comprises 15 residues. V was pared by 4 bases and J by 0 bases, with 6 bases of the junction left unmatched. The CDR3, as DNA: TGCGCCAGCAGCGTAACAGGGGTGTACCAAGAGACCCAGTACTTC. Its protein product is CASSVTGVYQETQYF. Variable domain in full (rest from reference TRBV5-1 and TRBJ2-5): KAGVTQTPRYLIKTRGQQVTLSCSPISGHRSVSWYQQTPGQGLQFLFEYFSETQRNKGNFPGRFSGRQFSNSRSEMNVSTLELGDSALYLCASSVTGVYQETQYFGPGTRLLVL.

The chain's CDR3 is CASRQTGGASYEQYF. CDR3 coding DNA: TGTGCCAGCAGACAGACAGGGGGCGCGTCCTACGAGCAGTACTTC. V gene TRBV12-3 or TRBV12-4 combines with J gene TRBJ2-7; the match to TRBD1 covers 10 bases. Germline trimming cut 6 bases from V and 1 base from J; bases unmatched to any gene: 6. This CDR3 contains 15 residues.

This rearrangement joins TRBV6-2 or TRBV6-3 to TRBJ2-7; D unresolved. The CDR3 is made up of 14 amino acids. V was shortened by 2 bases and J by 1 base, with 9 bases between the two germline ends. Germline V gives CDR1 MNHEY, CDR2 SVGEGT. Here the CDR3 reads CASSYGRVSYEQYF. DNA for the CDR3: TGTGCCAGCAGTTACGGTCGGGTTTCCTACGAGCAGTACTTC.

The chain uses TRBV21-1 and TRBJ2-5; the table names TRBD2, a call not compared with the DNA. TRBV21-1 has pseudogene status. The CDR3 is made up of 16 amino acids. This CDR3 is CASSKGLAGGKETQYF. In nucleotides, the CDR3 is TGTGCCAGCAGCAAAGGACTAGCGGGAGGCAAAGAGACCCAGTACTTC.

The rearrangement joins TRBV6-2 or TRBV6-3 to TRBJ2-1, with a possible D match to TRBD2 (5 bases). Trimming took 1 base from V and 0 from J, leaving 7 bases between them. Germline values: CDR1 MNHEY, CDR2 SVGEGT. The CDR3 is 15 amino acids. CDR3 sequence reads: CASSYYGDSYNEQFF. In DNA form, the CDR3 reads TGTGCCAGCAGTTACTACGGGGACTCCTACAATGAGCAGTTCTTC.

This clonotype was detected only a few times. One end of the junction does not line up with germline, which may come from a read error. The CDR3 region is CASSLRDTYDYTF. The CDR3 DNA follows: TGTGCCAGCAGTTTAAGGGACACGTATGACTACACCTTC. The chain links TRBV12-3 or TRBV12-4 to TRBJ1-2, with D possibly TRBD1 on 6 matching bases. This CDR3 is 13 amino acids long.

V usage is TRBV20-1 and J usage is TRBJ2-1, with a tentative D call TRBD1 (6 bases). There are 18 residues in the CDR3. Trimming took off 6 bases at V and 4 bases at J, with 28 bases between the two ends. Looked up from germline, CDR1 is DFQATT and CDR2 is SNEGSKA (reference sequence). The DNA for the CDR3 is TGCAGTGCCCCCCCATCTGCCAGGGGTCTAAGAGGGTACAATGAGCAGTTCTTC. Its protein product is CSAPPSARGLRGYNEQFF.

This clonotype appeared many times. The chain employs TRBV20-1 and TRBJ1-2, with TRBD1 matching 7 bases. Germline V gene lookup returns CDR1 DFQATT and CDR2 SNEGSKA (reference sequence). The CDR3 runs to 14 residues. Trimming removed 0 bases from V and 3 bases from J; junction bases left unmatched: 4. CDR3 in DNA: TGCAGTGCTAGAGATACAGGGGTCGACTATGGCTACACCTTC. It encodes CSARDTGVDYGYTF.

The rearrangement links TRBV10-2 to TRBJ2-3; D is possibly TRBD1 (6 bases). Trimming removed 7 bases at V and 5 bases at J, with 10 bases between. CDR3 length: 12 amino acids. From germline, CDR1 is WSHSY and CDR2 SAAADI. The CDR3 sequence: CASIRDKDTQYF. Written as DNA, the CDR3 is TGCGCCAGCATTAGGGACAAAGATACGCAGTATTTT.

V usage is TRBV12-3 or TRBV12-4 and J usage is TRBJ2-3; D ambiguous. This CDR3 region has 14 residues. Trimming pared 3 bases from V and 2 bases from J, leaving 9 bases between. The CDR3 spells CASSLFRPTDTQYF. The CDR3, as DNA: TGTGCCAGCAGTTTGTTCCGGCCCACAGATACGCAGTATTTT.

Only a few counts were recorded for this clonotype. The J gene is TRBJ2-7, the V gene TRBV5-6; 11 bases map to TRBD2. The germline gives CDR1 SGHDT, CDR2 YYEEEE. This CDR3 contains 16 residues. Germline trimming cut 4 bases from V and 0 bases from J; bases unmatched to any gene: 6. This CDR3 reads CASSRRGLADSYEQYF. The CDR3 DNA follows: TGTGCCAGCAGCCGGAGGGGACTAGCGGACTCCTACGAGCAGTACTTC.

J is TRBJ1-6 and V is TRBV12-3 or TRBV12-4; 8 bases map to TRBD1. V shed 1 base and J 1 base; nucleotides not matched to a gene: 6. The CDR3 has 18 amino acids. CDR3 DNA sequence: TGTGCCAGCAGTTTAGGGTCCAGGGGGCCATCCTATAATTCACCCCTCCACTTT. It encodes CASSLGSRGPSYNSPLHF.

Only a few counts were recorded for this clonotype. This chain connects TRBV7-3 to TRBJ2-5; 8 bases line up with TRBD2. The CDR3 spans 16 residues. Germline CDR1 reads SGHTA; CDR2 reads FQGTGA. The V segment lost 5 bases and the J segment 5 bases; nucleotides outside the gene matches: 13. The CDR3: CASSSYSGMRWETQYF. The CDR3 region has the DNA TGTGCCAGCAGCAGTTATAGCGGGATGAGGTGGGAGACCCAGTACTTC.

V and J are TRBV5-1 and TRBJ2-2, with D perhaps TRBD2 (5 bases). The CDR3 totals 14 residues. The ends were cut back, 4 bases at V and 3 bases at J, with 10 bases in the middle. From germline, CDR1 is SGHRS and CDR2 YFSETQ. CDR3 coding DNA: TGCGCCAGCAGCCTTGAGCGGCACACCGGGGAGCTGTTTTTT. It encodes CASSLERHTGELFF.

A few counts support this clonotype. V is TRBV7-8 and J is TRBJ2-1, with TRBD2 matching 8 bases. The CDR3 length is 14 residues. V trimming: 5 bases; J trimming: 8 bases; junction bases outside the gene matches: 8. Germline CDR1 reads SGHVS; CDR2 reads FQNEAQ. The CDR3 DNA sequence: TGTGCCAGCAGCCCCGGATGGCGGGAGGATGAGCAGTTCTTC. Its translation: CASSPGWREDEQFF.

This clonotype occurred once. The chain joins TRBV5-1 to TRBJ2-1; the D gene could be TRBD1 or TRBD2 (5 bases each). V was clipped by 1 base and J by 5 bases, with 13 bases between them. This CDR3 comprises 15 residues. Germline assignment: CDR1 SGHRS and CDR2 YFSETQ. The CDR3 DNA sequence: TGCGCCAGCAGCTTGATGGGACGGCGGAACAATGAGCAGTTCTTC. This encodes CASSLMGRRNNEQFF.

This chain links TRBV30 with TRBJ2-5; D unclear. This CDR3 has 13 residues. Germline V gene sequence: CDR1 GTSNPN, CDR2 SVGIG (reference sequence). Trimming removed 0 bases at V and 0 bases at J, with 5 bases between. In DNA form, the CDR3 reads TGTGCCTGGAGTGTTGCGGACCAAGAGACCCAGTACTTC. This sequence encodes CAWSVADQETQYF.

This clonotype was observed a handful of times. The chain combines TRBV2 with TRBJ1-1; D possibly corresponds to TRBD1 (5 bases). Looked up from germline, CDR1 is SNHLY and CDR2 is FYNNEI. CDR3 length: 14 residues. V dropped 5 bases and J dropped 4 bases, with 14 bases sitting between them. CDR3 in DNA: TGTGCCAGCAGTCCAACCCCCCAGGGCACTGAAGCTTTCTTT. Translated: CASSPTPQGTEAFF. The whole variable domain, filled in from reference TRBV2 and TRBJ1-1, reads EPEVTQTPSHQVTQMGQEVILRCVPISNHLYFYWYRQILGQKVEFLVSFYNNEISEKSEIFDDQFSVERPDGSNFTLKIRSTKLEDSAMYFCASSPTPQGTEAFFGQGTRLTVV.

The CDR3 bases are TGCGCCATTCAGAAGACAGGAAAGGAGGCTAATGAAAAACTGTTTTTT. Its translation is CAIQKTGKEANEKLFF. The chain links TRBV10-1 to TRBJ1-4; D possibly corresponds to TRBD1 (6 bases). This CDR3 comprises 16 residues. Germline CDR1 and CDR2: WNHNN and SYGVQD (reference sequence). Deletions cut 10 bases from V and 3 bases from J, with 21 bases between.

The J gene is TRBJ1-1, the V gene TRBV12-3 or TRBV12-4; the match to TRBD1 covers 11 bases. This CDR3 region has 15 residues. V lost 5 bases and J lost 5; bases outside the gene matches: 7. The CDR3 DNA is TGTGCCAGCAGTCGCGGGACAGGGGGTGATACTGAAGCTTTCTTT. This encodes CASSRGTGGDTEAFF.

The rearrangement uses TRBV27 and TRBJ1-1; D gene ambiguous. Germline values: CDR1 MNHEY, CDR2 SMNVEV (reference sequence). V was pared by 6 bases and J by 4 bases, with 12 bases between. This CDR3 is built from 13 residues. CDR3 sequence reads: CASRQRTGTEAFF. CDR3 in DNA: TGTGCCAGCAGGCAGCGGACTGGCACTGAAGCTTTCTTT.

In this sample, this clonotype turned up a few times. V gene TRBV20-1 combines with J gene TRBJ2-1, with 13 positions matching TRBD2. V was clipped by 3 bases and J by 6 bases; unmatched bases: 5. The germline V gene encodes CDR1 DFQATT and CDR2 SNEGSKA (reference sequence). The CDR3 covers 15 residues. Here the CDR3 DNA reads TGCAGTGCTAGTGGGACTAGCGGGGCGCGCAATGAGCAGTTCTTC. Its protein is CSASGTSGARNEQFF.